This entry lists 5 T cell receptor beta chains sequenced from one sample in a study of OX40 agonist ivuxolimab in advanced cancers. Profiling relied on immunoSEQ multiplex PCR, and the TCRdb table lists in-frame clones only, not all of them. The data hold around 79,000 clones, with 70% to 90% observed a single time. This material consisted of CD4+ or CD8+ T cells sorted from blood, taken in a trial of the OX40 agonist ivuxolimab. All receptors come from an adult with an advanced solid tumor such as melanoma, head and neck, liver or kidney cancer.

The V call is TRBV6-5, the J call TRBJ2-2; no clear D. Germline V CDR1 and CDR2: MNHEY, SVGAGI. CDR3 length equals 11 residues. Trimming removed 5 bases at V and 8 bases at J, with 6 bases between. CDR3 sequence reads: CASSLRGELFF. CDR3 sequence (DNA): TGTGCCAGCAGTCTGCGGGGGGAGCTGTTTTTT.

CDR3 sequence (DNA): TGTGCCAGCAGCAGTCGACAGGGGTTTTCCCCAGATACGCAGTATTTT. This translates into CASSSRQGFSPDTQYF. V is TRBV11-3 and J is TRBJ2-3, with 8 bases aligning to TRBD1. V was pared by 5 bases and J by 4 bases, with 11 bases of the junction left unmatched. Germline V lookup: CDR1 SGHNT, CDR2 YENEEA. This CDR3 is built from 16 residues.

The V and J genes are TRBV7-2 and TRBJ2-3; 8 bases align to TRBD2. Germline lookup yields CDR1 SGHTA and CDR2 FQGNSA. CDR3 length equals 16 residues. The V gene end was trimmed by 5 bases and the J gene end by 6 bases; junction bases not matched to a gene: 13. The CDR3: CASSVSGTSLGDTQYF. CDR3 bases: TGTGCCAGCAGCGTATCCGGGACTAGTTTGGGGGATACGCAGTATTTT. The full variable domain, rest sourced from reference TRBV7-2 and TRBJ2-3, is GAGVSQSPSNKVTEKGKDVELRCDPISGHTALYWYRQSLGQGLEFLIYFQGNSAPDKSGLPSDRFSAERTGGSVSTLTIQRTQQEDSAVYLCASSVSGTSLGDTQYFGPGTRLTVL.

This rearrangement joins TRBV5-1 to TRBJ1-3, with D possibly being TRBD1 (6 bases). The CDR3 length is 16 residues. CDR1 is SGHRS, CDR2 YFSETQ, per germline. V shed 0 bases and J shed 4 bases, with 14 bases lying between them. Here the CDR3 DNA reads TGCGCCAGCAGCTTGGGGATGGACAGTCTGGGAAACACCATATATTTT. Translating gives CASSLGMDSLGNTIYF.

This clone was found a few times. J is TRBJ2-6 and V is TRBV7-2, with TRBD1 as a possible D gene (6 bases). V lost 9 bases and J lost 1, with 13 bases in between. CDR3 size: 15 residues. Germline CDR1 reads SGHTA; CDR2 reads FQGNSA. In nucleotides, the CDR3 is TGTGCCAGTAGGACAGTTCTTTCTGGGGCCAACGTCCTGACTTTC. It encodes CASRTVLSGANVLTF.